This record looks at one T cell receptor beta chain sequence and its context. Antigen unknown. Trimming shortened V by 4 bases and J by 3 bases, and 19 bases separated the two germline ends. The germline V gene has CDR1 GTSNPN and CDR2 SVGIG (reference sequence). The CDR3 sequence is 16 residues long. ViraFEST expansion of antigen-specific CD4+ T cells with viral peptide pools preceded sequencing. With approximately 9 days of culture completed, CD4+ T cells were isolated. Recipients of the vaccine had no prior SARS-CoV-2 infection and negative nucleocapsid antibodies. Wells each received two million PBMC, cultured with around 10 IU/ml IL-2 and 10 ug/ml peptides. Repertoires were generated with immunoSEQ multiplex PCR, while TCRdb's copy carries only in-frame clones and drops some. The repertoire has 50,000 or so clones, more than 70% of them found once; the top ten carry 6%. The data originate from a study of vaccination effects on CD4 cells after COVID-19. On the study more broadly: Each participant was given two doses of one vaccine (BNT162b2 or mRNA-1273).

Study results and caveats: Convalescent patients were few in the study, and early post-infection timepoints were absent. Only a single clone (1 of 255 vaccine-induced clones in healthy vaccinees) cross-reacted with common cold coronaviruses.

The gene calls are TRBV30 and TRBJ1-3; D not resolved. The sequences come from CD4+ T cells from PBMCs cultured with HCoV-OC43 spike peptides, collected before COVID-19 vaccination. Described subset: HCoV-OC43 spike overlapping peptide pool stimulation. This sequence originates from a human donor who received a COVID-19 vaccine. CDR3 sequence reads: CAWKPGSDLGGNTIYF. In DNA form, the CDR3 reads TGTGCCTGGAAGCCAGGTTCGGATCTTGGTGGAAACACCATATATTTT.